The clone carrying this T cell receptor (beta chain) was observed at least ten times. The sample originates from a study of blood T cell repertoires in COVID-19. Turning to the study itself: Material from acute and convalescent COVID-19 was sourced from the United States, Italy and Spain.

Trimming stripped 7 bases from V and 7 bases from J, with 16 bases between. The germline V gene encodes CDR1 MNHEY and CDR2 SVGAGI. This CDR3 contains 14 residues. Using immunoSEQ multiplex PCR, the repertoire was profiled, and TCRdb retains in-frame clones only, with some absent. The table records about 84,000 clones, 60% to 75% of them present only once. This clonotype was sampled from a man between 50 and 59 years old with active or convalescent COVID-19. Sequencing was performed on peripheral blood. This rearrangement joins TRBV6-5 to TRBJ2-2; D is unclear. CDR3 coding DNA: TGTGCCAGCATAATTACCGGAGTAATCGGGGAGCTGTTTTTT. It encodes CASIITGVIGELFF.